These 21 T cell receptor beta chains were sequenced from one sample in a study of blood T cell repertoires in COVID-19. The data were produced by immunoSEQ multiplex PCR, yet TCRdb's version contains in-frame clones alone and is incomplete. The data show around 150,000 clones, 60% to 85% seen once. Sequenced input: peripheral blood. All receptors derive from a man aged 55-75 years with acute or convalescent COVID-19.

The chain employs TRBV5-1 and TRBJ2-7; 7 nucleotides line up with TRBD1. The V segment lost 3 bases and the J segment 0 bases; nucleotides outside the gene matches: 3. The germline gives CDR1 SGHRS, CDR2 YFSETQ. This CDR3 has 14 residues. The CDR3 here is CASSSTGSSYEQYF. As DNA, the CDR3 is TGCGCCAGCAGCTCGACAGGGAGCTCCTACGAGCAGTACTTC. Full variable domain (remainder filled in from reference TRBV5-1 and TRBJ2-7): KAGVTQTPRYLIKTRGQQVTLSCSPISGHRSVSWYQQTPGQGLQFLFEYFSETQRNKGNFPGRFSGRQFSNSRSEMNVSTLELGDSALYLCASSSTGSSYEQYFGPGTRLTVT.

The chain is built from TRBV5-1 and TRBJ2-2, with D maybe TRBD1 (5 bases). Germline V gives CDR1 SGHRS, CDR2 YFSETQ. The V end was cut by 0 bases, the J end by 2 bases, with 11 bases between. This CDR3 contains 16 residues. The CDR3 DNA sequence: TGCGCCAGCAGCTTGGCCAGTGACAGTAACACCGGGGAGCTGTTTTTT. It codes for CASSLASDSNTGELFF.

Written as DNA, the CDR3 is TGTGCCAGTAGTTTGGCAGCAGGGCAAAATTCACCCCTCCACTTT. Protein sequence: CASSLAAGQNSPLHF. This chain uses TRBV19 with TRBJ1-6, with D perhaps matching TRBD1 (5 bases). The germline CDR1 and CDR2 sequences are LNHDA and SQIVND (reference sequence). V was clipped by 5 bases and J by 7 bases, with 15 bases between them. The CDR3 consists of 15 residues.

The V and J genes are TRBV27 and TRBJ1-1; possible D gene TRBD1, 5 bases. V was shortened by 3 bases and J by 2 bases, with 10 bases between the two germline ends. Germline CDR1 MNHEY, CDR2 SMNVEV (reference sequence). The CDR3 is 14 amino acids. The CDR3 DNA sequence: TGTGCCAGCAGTTTGACTTGGGGCAACACTGAAGCTTTCTTT. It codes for CASSLTWGNTEAFF.

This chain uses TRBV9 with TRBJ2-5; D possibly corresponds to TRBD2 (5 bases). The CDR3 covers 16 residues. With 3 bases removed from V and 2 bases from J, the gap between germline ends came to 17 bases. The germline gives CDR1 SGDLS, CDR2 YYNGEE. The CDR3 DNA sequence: TGTGCCAGCAGCGCTGATTTTACCGGGATTCAAGAGACCCAGTACTTC. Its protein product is CASSADFTGIQETQYF.

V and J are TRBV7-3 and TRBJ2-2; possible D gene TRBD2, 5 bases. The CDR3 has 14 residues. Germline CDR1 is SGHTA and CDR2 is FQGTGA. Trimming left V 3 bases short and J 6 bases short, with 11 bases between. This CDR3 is CASSLVTSSGELFF. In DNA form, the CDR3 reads TGTGCCAGCAGCTTGGTAACTAGTTCCGGGGAGCTGTTTTTT.

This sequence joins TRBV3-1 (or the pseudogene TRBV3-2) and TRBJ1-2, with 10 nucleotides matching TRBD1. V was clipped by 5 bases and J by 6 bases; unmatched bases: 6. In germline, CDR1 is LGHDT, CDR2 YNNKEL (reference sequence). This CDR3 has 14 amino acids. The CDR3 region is CASSNWDRGDGYTF. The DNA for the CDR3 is TGTGCCAGCAGCAACTGGGACAGGGGAGATGGCTACACCTTC.

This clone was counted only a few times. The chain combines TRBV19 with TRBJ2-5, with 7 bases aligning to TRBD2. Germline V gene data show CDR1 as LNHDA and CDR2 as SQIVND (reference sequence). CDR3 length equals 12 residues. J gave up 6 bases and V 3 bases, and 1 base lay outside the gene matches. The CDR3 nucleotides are TGTGCCAGTAGTATCGGGGGGAAGACCCAGTACTTC. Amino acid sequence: CASSIGGKTQYF.

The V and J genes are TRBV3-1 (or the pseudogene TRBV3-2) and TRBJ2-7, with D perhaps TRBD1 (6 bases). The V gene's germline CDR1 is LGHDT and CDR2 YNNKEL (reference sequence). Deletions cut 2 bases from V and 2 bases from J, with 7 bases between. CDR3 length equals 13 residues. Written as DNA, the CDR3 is TGTGCCAGCAGCCAAAACAGGGCCTACGAGCAGTACTTC. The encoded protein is CASSQNRAYEQYF.

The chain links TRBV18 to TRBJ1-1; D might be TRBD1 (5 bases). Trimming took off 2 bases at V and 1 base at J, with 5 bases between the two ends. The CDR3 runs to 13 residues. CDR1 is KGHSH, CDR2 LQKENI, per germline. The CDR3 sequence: CASSPGANTEAFF. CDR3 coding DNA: TGTGCCAGCTCACCAGGGGCGAACACTGAAGCTTTCTTT.

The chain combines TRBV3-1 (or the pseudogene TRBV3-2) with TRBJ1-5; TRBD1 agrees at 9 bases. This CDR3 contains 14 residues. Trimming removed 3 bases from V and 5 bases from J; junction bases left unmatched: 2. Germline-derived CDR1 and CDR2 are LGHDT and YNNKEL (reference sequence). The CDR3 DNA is TGTGCCAGCAGCCACGGACAGGGGTATCAGCCCCAGCATTTT. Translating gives CASSHGQGYQPQHF.

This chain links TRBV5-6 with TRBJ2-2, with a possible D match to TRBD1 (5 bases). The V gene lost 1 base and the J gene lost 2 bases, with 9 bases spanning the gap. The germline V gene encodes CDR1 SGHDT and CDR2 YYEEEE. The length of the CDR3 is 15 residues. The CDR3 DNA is TGTGCCAGCAGCTTGCTACAGGCCAACACCGGGGAGCTGTTTTTT. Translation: CASSLLQANTGELFF.

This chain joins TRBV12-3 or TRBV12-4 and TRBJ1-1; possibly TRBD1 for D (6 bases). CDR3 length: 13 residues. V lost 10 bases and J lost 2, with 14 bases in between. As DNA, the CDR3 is TGTGCCACCAAACAGGGTTTTAACACTGAAGCTTTCTTT. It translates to CATKQGFNTEAFF.

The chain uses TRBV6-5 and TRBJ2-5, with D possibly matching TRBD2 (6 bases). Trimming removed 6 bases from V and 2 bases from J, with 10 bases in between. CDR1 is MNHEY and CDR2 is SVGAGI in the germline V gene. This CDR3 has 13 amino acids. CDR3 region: CASRGTLQETQYF. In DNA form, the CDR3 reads TGTGCCAGCAGAGGGACTTTACAAGAGACCCAGTACTTC.

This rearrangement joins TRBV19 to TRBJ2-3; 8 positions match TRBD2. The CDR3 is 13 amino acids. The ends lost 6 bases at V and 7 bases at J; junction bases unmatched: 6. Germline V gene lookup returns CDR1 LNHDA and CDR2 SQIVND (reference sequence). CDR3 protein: CASSDGGAYTQYF. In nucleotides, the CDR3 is TGTGCCAGTAGCGACGGGGGGGCATATACGCAGTATTTT.

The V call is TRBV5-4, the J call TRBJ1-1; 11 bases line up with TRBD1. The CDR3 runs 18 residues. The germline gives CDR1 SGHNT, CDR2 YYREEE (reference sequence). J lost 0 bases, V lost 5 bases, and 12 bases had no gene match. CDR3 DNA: TGTGCCAGCAGTTTAGACGGACAGGGGGCCCCTATGAACACTGAAGCTTTCTTT. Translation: CASSLDGQGAPMNTEAFF.

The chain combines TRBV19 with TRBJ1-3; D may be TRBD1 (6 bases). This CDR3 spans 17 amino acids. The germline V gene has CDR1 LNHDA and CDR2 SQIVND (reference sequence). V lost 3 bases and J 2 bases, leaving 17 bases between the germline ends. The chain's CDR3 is CASSIHPPRGPGNTIYF. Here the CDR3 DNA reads TGTGCCAGTAGTATCCACCCCCCCAGGGGTCCTGGAAACACCATATATTTT.

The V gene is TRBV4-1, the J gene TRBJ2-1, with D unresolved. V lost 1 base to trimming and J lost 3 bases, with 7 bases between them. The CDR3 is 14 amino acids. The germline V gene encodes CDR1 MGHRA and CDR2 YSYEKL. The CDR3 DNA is TGCGCCAGCAGCCAAGCAACAGTCTACAATGAGCAGTTCTTC. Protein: CASSQATVYNEQFF.

Written as DNA, the CDR3 is TGTGCCAGCAGCTTAACTAGCGGGGGCCCAACCACATCTTACAATGAGCAGTTCTTC. Protein product: CASSLTSGGPTTSYNEQFF. The chain carries TRBV7-3 and TRBJ2-1; 9 bases line up with TRBD2. The CDR3 contains 19 residues. CDR1 and CDR2 from the germline V gene are SGHTA and FQGTGA. V was pared by 0 bases and J by 4 bases, with 13 bases of the junction left unmatched.

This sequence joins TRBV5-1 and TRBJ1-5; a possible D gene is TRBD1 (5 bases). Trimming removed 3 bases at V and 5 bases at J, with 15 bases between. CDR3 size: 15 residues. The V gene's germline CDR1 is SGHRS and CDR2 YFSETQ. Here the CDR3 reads CASSSRGGEDQPQHF. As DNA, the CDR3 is TGCGCCAGCAGCTCCCGGGGGGGGGAGGATCAGCCCCAGCATTTT.

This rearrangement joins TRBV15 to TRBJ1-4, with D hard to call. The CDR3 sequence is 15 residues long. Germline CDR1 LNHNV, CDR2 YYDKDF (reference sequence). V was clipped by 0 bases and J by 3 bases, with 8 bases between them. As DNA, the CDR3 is TGTGCCACCAGCAGAGATGGAGGGCCTAATGAAAAACTGTTTTTT. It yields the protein CATSRDGGPNEKLFF.